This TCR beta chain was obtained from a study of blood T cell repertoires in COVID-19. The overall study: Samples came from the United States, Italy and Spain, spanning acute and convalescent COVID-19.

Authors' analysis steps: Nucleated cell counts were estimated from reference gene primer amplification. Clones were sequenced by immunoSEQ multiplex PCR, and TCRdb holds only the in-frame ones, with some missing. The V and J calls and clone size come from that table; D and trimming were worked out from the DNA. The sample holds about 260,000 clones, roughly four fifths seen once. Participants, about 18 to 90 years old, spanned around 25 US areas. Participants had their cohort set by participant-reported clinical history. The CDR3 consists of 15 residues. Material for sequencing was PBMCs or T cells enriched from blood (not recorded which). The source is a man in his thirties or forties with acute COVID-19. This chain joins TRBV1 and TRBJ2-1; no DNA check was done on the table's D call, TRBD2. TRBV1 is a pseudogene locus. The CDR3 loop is CTSSLSARSYNEQFF. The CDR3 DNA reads TGCACCAGCAGCCTTAGCGCCCGCTCCTACAATGAGCAGTTCTTC.